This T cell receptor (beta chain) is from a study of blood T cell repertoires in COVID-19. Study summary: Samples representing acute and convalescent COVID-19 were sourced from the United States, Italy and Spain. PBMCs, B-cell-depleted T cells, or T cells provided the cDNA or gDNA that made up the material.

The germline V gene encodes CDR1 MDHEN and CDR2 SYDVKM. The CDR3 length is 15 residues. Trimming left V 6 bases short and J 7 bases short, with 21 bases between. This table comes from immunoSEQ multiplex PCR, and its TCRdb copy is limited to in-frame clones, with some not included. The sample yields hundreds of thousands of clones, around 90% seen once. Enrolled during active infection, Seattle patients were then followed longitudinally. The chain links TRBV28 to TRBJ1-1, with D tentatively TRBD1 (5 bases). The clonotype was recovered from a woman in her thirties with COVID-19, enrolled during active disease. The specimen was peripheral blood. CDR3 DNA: TGTGCCAGCAGCTTACCCCCGACAGTTCGATTTGAAGCTTTCTTT. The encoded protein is CASSLPPTVRFEAFF.